The 23 T cell receptor beta chains below come from one sample, sequenced in a study of T-cell reconstitution after alpha-beta-depleted transplantation in children. As it was prepared, the TCRbeta library received unique molecular identifiers. One entry per CDR3 protein results from TCRdb running MiXCR on the PCR reads. The table includes around 530,000 distinct CDR3 sequences, 32% detected once. Specimen: PBMCs from the stem cell graft donor, collected from the stem cell graft. The receptors were gathered from a human donor who donated a stem cell graft to a child with aplastic anemia.

This clonotype showed up just a few times. V is TRBV12-3 or TRBV12-4 and J is TRBJ2-1; 9 bases agree with TRBD2. The CDR3 spans 16 residues. V was pared by 1 base and J by 2 bases, with 3 bases of the junction left unmatched. CDR3 nucleotides: TGTGCCAGCAGTTTAGGGTCTAGCGGGACCTACAATGAGCAGTTCTTC. Translation gives CASSLGSSGTYNEQFF.

The V and J genes are TRBV5-1 and TRBJ2-5; D remains unclear. Germline loops: CDR1 SGHRS, CDR2 YFSETQ. V was cut by 4 bases and J by 3 bases, with 13 bases left in between. CDR3 size: 14 residues. CDR3 coding DNA: TGCGCCAGCAGCCAGGCCCCCTTAAAAGAGACCCAGTACTTC. Its protein is CASSQAPLKETQYF. The full variable domain, with the rest looked up from reference TRBV5-1 and TRBJ2-5, is KAGVTQTPRYLIKTRGQQVTLSCSPISGHRSVSWYQQTPGQGLQFLFEYFSETQRNKGNFPGRFSGRQFSNSRSEMNVSTLELGDSALYLCASSQAPLKETQYFGPGTRLLVL.

The J gene is TRBJ2-7, the V gene TRBV6-2 or TRBV6-3; D assignment may be TRBD1 or TRBD2 (5 bases each). The V gene lost 4 bases and the J gene lost 6 bases, with 19 bases spanning the gap. The CDR3 is 15 residues long. Germline V gene lookup returns CDR1 MNHEY and CDR2 SVGEGT. The CDR3 loop reads CASSFYSGPSSEQYF. CDR3 coding DNA: TGTGCCAGCAGTTTCTATTCGGGACCTAGCTCCGAGCAGTACTTC.

The genes are TRBV12-3 or TRBV12-4 and TRBJ2-7, with a weak D call TRBD2 (6 bases). The CDR3 extends over 14 amino acids. V was clipped by 7 bases and J by 4 bases, with 17 bases between them. In nucleotides, the CDR3 is TGTGCCAGCAAAAGAGGAGGGAGTCTGTACGAGCAGTACTTC. As protein: CASKRGGSLYEQYF.

The V gene is TRBV4-3, the J gene TRBJ1-4, with D possibly TRBD1 on 6 matching bases. The CDR3 is 14 residues long. The germline gives CDR1 LGHNA, CDR2 YSLEER. The germline V and J ends were trimmed by 0 bases and 13 bases, with 15 bases remaining between them. CDR3 sequence (DNA): TGCGCCAGCAGCCAAGAGTCCTTTCGAGGGGGACTGTTTTTT. Protein: CASSQESFRGGLFF.

This chain links TRBV25-1 with TRBJ2-1; tentative D call: TRBD2 (6 bases). The CDR3 contains 11 residues. The V end was cut by 6 bases, the J end by 12 bases, with 12 bases between. Per germline, CDR1 MGHDK and CDR2 SYGVNS. The CDR3, as DNA: TGTGCCAGCAGGGAGGGAGCAGTGCAGTTCTTC. Translating it yields CASREGAVQFF.

This clonotype was picked up one time. This chain connects TRBV27 to TRBJ2-7, with 8 bases matching TRBD1. Per the germline V gene, CDR1 is MNHEY and CDR2 is SMNVEV (reference sequence). The CDR3 loop spans 15 amino acids. The V segment lost 5 bases and the J segment 5 bases; nucleotides outside the gene matches: 11. CDR3 loop: CASSPMAGGRDEQYV. Written as DNA, the CDR3 is TGTGCCAGCAGTCCCATGGCAGGGGGCAGGGACGAGCAGTACGTC.

This clonotype was picked up a small number of times. This chain connects TRBV5-1 to TRBJ1-1; D not resolved. V was trimmed by 0 bases and J by 2 bases, leaving 11 bases between them. Germline CDR1 SGHRS, CDR2 YFSETQ. The length of the CDR3 is 15 residues. The CDR3 protein is CASSLESEINTEAFF. CDR3 in DNA: TGCGCCAGCAGCTTGGAATCTGAGATTAACACTGAAGCTTTCTTT.

In this sample, this clonotype turned up a few times. This rearrangement joins TRBV7-2 to TRBJ2-5; TRBD1 matches at 12 bases. The CDR3 has 15 amino acids. Germline CDR1 SGHTA, CDR2 FQGNSA. Trimming cost V 8 bases and J 5 bases; bases outside gene matches: 9. The CDR3: CASAAGTGGFETQYF. CDR3 in DNA: TGTGCCAGCGCCGCCGGGACAGGGGGCTTCGAGACCCAGTACTTC.

This clonotype has just a few counts. The gene calls are TRBV30 and TRBJ1-2, with D possibly TRBD1 on 6 matching bases. V shed 3 bases and J shed 8 bases, with 25 bases lying between them. CDR1 is GTSNPN, CDR2 SVGIG, per germline (reference sequence). This CDR3 has 16 residues. CDR3 DNA sequence: TGTGCCTGGAGCCCACCGGTGGGGGGCGTAGGGAAAGGCTACACCTTC. Encoded protein: CAWSPPVGGVGKGYTF.

The chain carries TRBV29-1 and TRBJ2-1, with 7 bases lining up with TRBD2. CDR1 and CDR2 from the germline V gene are SQVTM and ANQGSEA. This CDR3 comprises 15 residues. Trimming at V came to 4 bases and at J to 0 bases, leaving 6 bases not matched to a gene. CDR3 in amino acids: CSVVRGSSSYNEQFF. The CDR3 nucleotides are TGCAGCGTTGTGCGGGGGTCTAGCTCCTACAATGAGCAGTTCTTC.

V gene TRBV18 combines with J gene TRBJ2-5; no clear D gene. Trimming took 3 bases from V and 0 from J, leaving 11 bases between them. CDR1 and CDR2 from the germline V gene are KGHSH and LQKENI. The CDR3 totals 15 residues. CDR3 nucleotide sequence: TGTGCCAGCTCACCGGAATCAGGCCACCAAGAGACCCAGTACTTC. This gives the protein CASSPESGHQETQYF.

For the CDR3, the DNA is TGTGCCAGCAGTTCCCGGGGCCAGGGAGCGGGAGGGTACCTTCTCTCCTACAATGAGCAGTTCTTC. It translates to CASSSRGQGAGGYLLSYNEQFF. The rearrangement links TRBV28 to TRBJ2-1, with TRBD2 matching 10 bases. The junction had 21 bases not matched to a gene; V was cut back by 4 bases and J by 0 bases. CDR1 is MDHEN and CDR2 is SYDVKM in the germline V gene. This CDR3 comprises 22 residues.

The chain uses TRBV4-2 and TRBJ1-2; maybe TRBD1 (6 bases). CDR3 length equals 13 residues. Germline loops: CDR1 LGHNA, CDR2 YNFKEQ. V gave up 3 bases and J gave up 3 bases, with 8 bases separating them. Here the CDR3 DNA reads TGTGCCAGCAGCCAGAACAGGGACTATGGCTACACCTTC. The encoded protein is CASSQNRDYGYTF.

This chain links TRBV20-1 with TRBJ2-2; D is perhaps TRBD1 or TRBD2 (5 bases each). Germline V CDR1 and CDR2: DFQATT, SNEGSKA (reference sequence). The CDR3 spans 12 residues. Trimming cost V 2 bases and J 7 bases, with 8 bases left between them. The CDR3, as DNA: TGCAGTGCTAGACGGGGCATCGGGGAGCTGTTTTTT. Translating gives CSARRGIGELFF.

The J gene is TRBJ2-1, the V gene TRBV12-3 or TRBV12-4; 7 bases map to TRBD1. CDR3 length equals 15 residues. J lost 7 bases, V lost 7 bases, and 13 bases had no gene match. Written as DNA, the CDR3 is TGTGCCAGCACCACGAGTGAGGGGGCGCATAATGAGCAGTTCTTC. Its translation: CASTTSEGAHNEQFF.

The V and J genes are TRBV5-1 and TRBJ1-6; D remains ambiguous. The CDR3 runs to 16 residues. Germline V gives CDR1 SGHRS, CDR2 YFSETQ. The germline V and J ends were trimmed by 4 bases and 6 bases, with 17 bases remaining between them. For the CDR3, the DNA is TGCGCCAGCAGCCCGGAGCCTGCTAAGCGTAATTCACCCCTCCACTTT. It yields the protein CASSPEPAKRNSPLHF. Variable domain in full (rest from reference TRBV5-1 and TRBJ1-6): KAGVTQTPRYLIKTRGQQVTLSCSPISGHRSVSWYQQTPGQGLQFLFEYFSETQRNKGNFPGRFSGRQFSNSRSEMNVSTLELGDSALYLCASSPEPAKRNSPLHFGNGTRLTVT.

The rearrangement uses TRBV4-3 and TRBJ1-3, with D unresolved. The CDR3 has 16 amino acids. The V gene lost 4 bases and the J gene lost 7 bases, with 20 bases spanning the gap. Per the germline V gene, CDR1 is LGHNA and CDR2 is YSLEER. The CDR3 DNA is TGCGCCAGCAGCCGAGAGACATACCACCTTAGGAACACCATATATTTT. Protein product: CASSRETYHLRNTIYF.

This clonotype was detected only a few times. The chain couples TRBV6-5 to TRBJ1-2; 10 bases are shared with TRBD1. The ends lost 4 bases at V and 6 bases at J; junction bases unmatched: 5. Germline CDR1 MNHEY, CDR2 SVGAGI. The CDR3 has 14 amino acids. This chain's CDR3 is CASSSPGQGNGYTF. CDR3 coding DNA: TGTGCCAGCAGTTCACCGGGACAGGGGAATGGCTACACCTTC.

The chain uses TRBV6-1 and TRBJ2-1; TRBD1 aligns across 7 bases. This CDR3 has 15 residues. V lost 8 bases and J lost 1; bases outside the gene matches: 8. Germline-derived CDR1 and CDR2 are MNHNS and SASEGT. CDR3 region: CASGVGTVSYNEQFF. CDR3 in DNA: TGTGCCAGCGGAGTCGGGACAGTTTCCTACAATGAGCAGTTCTTC.

CDR3 sequence: CASSLAASFGYEQYV. The CDR3 bases are TGTGCCAGCAGCTTAGCGGCTAGCTTCGGCTACGAGCAGTACGTC. The V gene is TRBV7-2, the J gene TRBJ2-7; a weak D match, TRBD2 (5 bases). The ends were cut back, 0 bases at V and 3 bases at J, with 12 bases in the middle. This CDR3 is built from 15 residues. In germline, CDR1 is SGHTA, CDR2 FQGNSA.

Only a few counts were recorded for this clonotype. The genes are TRBV9 and TRBJ2-3, with TRBD1 identical over 10 bases. Germline V gene lookup returns CDR1 SGDLS and CDR2 YYNGEE. J gave up 0 bases and V 0 bases, and 4 bases lay outside the gene matches. The CDR3 consists of 17 residues. The CDR3 DNA reads as TGTGCCAGCAGCGTAGGTGGGACAGGGGCTAGCACAGATACGCAGTATTTT. Translating it yields CASSVGGTGASTDTQYF.

In this sample, this clonotype turned up a few times. The V call is TRBV30, the J call TRBJ2-5; TRBD2 aligns across 7 bases. Trimming removed 0 bases from V and 3 bases from J; junction bases left unmatched: 16. The length of the CDR3 is 18 residues. The germline V gene encodes CDR1 GTSNPN and CDR2 SVGIG (reference sequence). The chain's CDR3 is CAWSVGWLADSGKETQYF. CDR3 sequence (DNA): TGTGCCTGGAGTGTAGGATGGCTAGCGGACTCCGGGAAAGAGACCCAGTACTTC.